This entry is about one T cell receptor beta chain. Its antigen is not yet known. Base quality data are lacking; no much larger clone is found one base away. TCRbeta CDR3 regions were amplified from genomic DNA by means of the immunoSEQ Assay, a bias-controlled multiplex PCR. Per the authors' processing: The number of nucleated cells in each sample was estimated by amplification of reference gene primers within the assay. To quantify the absolute abundance of each unique TCRbeta CDR3 rearrangement, sequence reads were collapsed and filtered. Productive Simpson clonality was computed per sample as the square root of Simpson's diversity index over productive rearrangements. TCRdb took over this immuneACCESS table, retaining in-frame rearrangements with V and J assigned. Such tables are incomplete; in checked studies, under half of the missing clones stem from an unresolved V gene, and the remainder is unexplained. V, J and clone size are taken as reported in that table, and D and trimming were inferred from the DNA itself. The sample data list under 200,000 clones, and roughly nine tenths of these were observed just once. Roughly 21% of the sample lies in the top ten.

This sample is drawn from a study of blood T cell repertoires in COVID-19 (TCRdb year 2020). Looking at the study overall: Collaborator samples came from the United States, Italy and Spain and covered acute and convalescent phases of COVID-19. The repertoires were released in a freely available public database intended as a resource for research on the immune response to SARS-CoV-2. Where HLA class I and class II types were available, the types were taken from metadata supplied by the sample provider, not from assay-based typing. Sample metadata almost always included a de-identified subject ID, COVID-19 status, age in years and sex. Samples were obtained from the ongoing ImmuneRACE study (first 160 participants) and from 1,254 subjects provided by 6 global collaborators. Deeply sampled blood TCRbeta repertoires from subjects exposed to, actively infected with, or recovered from COVID-19 were included in the dataset. The material from the prospective study consisted of cDNA or gDNA derived from T cells, B-cell-depleted T cells, or PBMCs.

Each collaborating institution followed its own protocols to collect whole blood in K2EDTA tubes. For TCRbeta analysis, collaborators shipped samples as frozen whole blood, isolated PBMCs, or DNA extracted from either of those sample types. V trim: 11 bases; J trim: 0 bases; unmatched bases: 7. Counted from cysteine to phenylalanine, this CDR3 has 14 amino acids. Only the CDR3 DNA stays, 42 bases, in frame from base 1. The germline V gene (reference sequence) sets CDR1 to SEHNR and CDR2 to FQNEAQ. Summary of the overall study and its limitations: How much clinical and demographic metadata was included differed by source and by participant, and the metadata was provided uncurated.

The sequence derives from a man aged 55 to 70 with active or convalescent COVID-19. The sequenced material came from peripheral blood. The V and J segments used are TRBV7-9 and TRBJ1-3; 7 junctional bases match TRBD1. The sequence in DNA is TGTGCCCACGGAGGGGGCATCTCTGGAAACACCATATATTTT. The translation is CAHGGGISGNTIYF.